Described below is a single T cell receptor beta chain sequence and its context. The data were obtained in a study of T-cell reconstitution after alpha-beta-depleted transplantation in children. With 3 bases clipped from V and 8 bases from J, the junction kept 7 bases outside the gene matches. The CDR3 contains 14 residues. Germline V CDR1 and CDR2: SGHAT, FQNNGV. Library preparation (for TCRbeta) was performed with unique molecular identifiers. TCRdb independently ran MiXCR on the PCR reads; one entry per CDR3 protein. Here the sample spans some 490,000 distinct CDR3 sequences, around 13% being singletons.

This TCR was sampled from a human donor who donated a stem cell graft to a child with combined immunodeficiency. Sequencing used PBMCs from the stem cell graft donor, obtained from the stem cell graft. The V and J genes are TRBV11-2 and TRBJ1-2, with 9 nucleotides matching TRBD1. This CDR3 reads CASSFSGQGRGYTF. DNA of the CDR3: TGTGCCAGCAGCTTTTCGGGACAGGGAAGGGGCTACACCTTC.